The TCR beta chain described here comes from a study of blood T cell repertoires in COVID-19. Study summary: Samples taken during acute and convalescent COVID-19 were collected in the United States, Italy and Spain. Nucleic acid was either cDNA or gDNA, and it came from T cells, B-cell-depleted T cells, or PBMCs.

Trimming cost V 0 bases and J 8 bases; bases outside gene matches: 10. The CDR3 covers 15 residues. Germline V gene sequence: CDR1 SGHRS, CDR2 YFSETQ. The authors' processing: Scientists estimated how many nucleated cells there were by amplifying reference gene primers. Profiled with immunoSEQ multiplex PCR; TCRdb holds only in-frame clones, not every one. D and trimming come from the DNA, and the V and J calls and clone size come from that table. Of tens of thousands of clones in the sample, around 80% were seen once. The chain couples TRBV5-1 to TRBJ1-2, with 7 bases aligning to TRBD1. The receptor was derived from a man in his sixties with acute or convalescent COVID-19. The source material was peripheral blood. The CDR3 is CASSLEEGGFEGYTF. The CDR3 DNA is TGCGCCAGCAGCTTGGAAGAAGGGGGCTTCGAAGGCTACACCTTC.